This T cell receptor beta chain appears in the sequencing data of a study of response to subunit inactivated influenza vaccine. From germline, CDR1 is SGHDT and CDR2 YYEEEE. Trimming removed 1 base at V and 6 bases at J, with 8 bases between. The CDR3 consists of 13 residues. Study-level findings and limits: After each seasonal influenza vaccination, few new T cells are recruited, the authors suggested.

Regarding this clonotype: Its antigen is currently unknown.

TCRdb called the RT-PCR reads again in MiXCR, with one record for every CDR3 protein. The table lists 500,000 to 600,000 distinct CDR3 sequences, 11% to 15% of them singletons. The sample here was PBMCs from blood, taken about 12 days after vaccination. The TCR originated in a man in his forties or fifties who received an inactivated influenza vaccine. This sequence joins TRBV5-6 and TRBJ2-1; D unclear. The CDR3, as DNA: TGTGCCAGCAGCTTGAGATCGCCCAATGAGCAGTTCTTC. Residues: CASSLRSPNEQFF.